This T cell receptor (beta chain) was recovered during a study of blood T cell repertoires in COVID-19. Looking at the study overall: Spain, Italy and the United States supplied samples that represented acute and convalescent COVID-19. T cells, B-cell-depleted T cells, or PBMCs provided the cDNA or gDNA that served as material.

Donors were grouped by their self-reported clinical history. The study counted Cohort 3 donors as recovered given two negative PCRs, clearance, or symptom resolution. The V and J ends lost 2 bases and 2 bases respectively, with 9 bases between them. Germline V gene sequence: CDR1 LGHDT, CDR2 YNNKEL (reference sequence). The CDR3 extends over 14 amino acids. Profiled with immunoSEQ multiplex PCR; TCRdb holds only in-frame clones, not every one. The data show around 290,000 clones, approximately 86% seen once. The receptor's source is a woman younger than 30 who had recovered from COVID-19. V gene TRBV3-1 (or the pseudogene TRBV3-2) combines with J gene TRBJ1-1; D gene uncertain. The specimen sequenced was PBMCs or T cells enriched from blood (not recorded which). CDR3 sequence: CASSQLGTNTEAFF. CDR3 in DNA: TGTGCCAGCAGCCAATTGGGCACCAACACTGAAGCTTTCTTT.